This T cell receptor beta chain appears in the sequencing data of a study of CD8 T cells in ankylosing spondylitis. With molecular barcodes, quantitative 5'-RACE was used to make the TCR beta libraries. One entry per CDR3 protein results from TCRdb running MiXCR on the 5' RACE reads. The repertoire holds roughly 180,000 distinct CDR3 sequences, with under 14% as singletons. General observations from the study: Previous work reported some of these motif variants in the synovial fluid and blood of reactive arthritis. One TCR beta motif, made up of roughly 8 highly homologous variants, appeared characteristic of ankylosing spondylitis blood. In ankylosing spondylitis patients, matched synovial fluid reportedly showed significant enrichment of disease-linked clones.

Trimming shortened V by 1 base and J by 0 bases, and 16 bases separated the two germline ends. Germline assignment: CDR1 SGHVS and CDR2 FQNEAQ. The CDR3 consists of 19 residues. In this sample, this clonotype turned up many times. What it binds is not known. The sequenced sample was blood, either unsorted or a sorted T cell fraction (not recorded which). V gene TRBV7-8 combines with J gene TRBJ2-6, with D tentatively TRBD2 (5 bases). This TCR was recovered from a male donor with ankylosing spondylitis or in good health (not recorded which). The CDR3 DNA sequence: TGTGCCAGCAGCTTAGTCCCGGGGTCGGTGACCTCTGGGGCCAACGTCCTGACTTTC. Encoded protein: CASSLVPGSVTSGANVLTF.